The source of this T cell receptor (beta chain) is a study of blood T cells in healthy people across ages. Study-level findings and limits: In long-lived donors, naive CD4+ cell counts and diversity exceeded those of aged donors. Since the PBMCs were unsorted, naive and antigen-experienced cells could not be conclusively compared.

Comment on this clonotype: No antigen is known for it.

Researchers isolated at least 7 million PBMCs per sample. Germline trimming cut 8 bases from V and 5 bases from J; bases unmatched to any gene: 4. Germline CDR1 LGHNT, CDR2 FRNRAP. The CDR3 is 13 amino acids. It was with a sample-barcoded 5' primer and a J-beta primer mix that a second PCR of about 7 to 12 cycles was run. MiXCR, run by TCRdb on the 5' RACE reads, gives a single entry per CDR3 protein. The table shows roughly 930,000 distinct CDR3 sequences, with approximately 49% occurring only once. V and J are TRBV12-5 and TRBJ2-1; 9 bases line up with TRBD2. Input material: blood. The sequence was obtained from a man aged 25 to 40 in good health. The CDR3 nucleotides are TGTGCTAGTCTGGGACTAGCTAACAATGAGCAGTTCTTC. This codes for CASLGLANNEQFF.